The present entry profiles one T cell receptor (beta chain) with its context. These data originate in a study of technical replicates of blood from four donors. The CDR3 has 14 amino acids. Deletions cut 1 base from V and 4 bases from J, with 11 bases between. Germline V gives CDR1 SGHDN, CDR2 FVKESK. TCRdb's table, derived via immunoSEQ multiplex PCR, lists solely in-frame clones and lacks some. The sample lists roughly 97,000 clones; approximately 96% were seen once. The chain is built from TRBV14 and TRBJ2-7; D uncertain. Sequencing was done on a sample of T cells isolated from PBMCs. This TCR was sampled from a human donor in good health. In DNA, the CDR3 is TGTGCCAGCAGCCAAGTTCCCAGTTATTACGAGCAGTACTTC. This codes for CASSQVPSYYEQYF.